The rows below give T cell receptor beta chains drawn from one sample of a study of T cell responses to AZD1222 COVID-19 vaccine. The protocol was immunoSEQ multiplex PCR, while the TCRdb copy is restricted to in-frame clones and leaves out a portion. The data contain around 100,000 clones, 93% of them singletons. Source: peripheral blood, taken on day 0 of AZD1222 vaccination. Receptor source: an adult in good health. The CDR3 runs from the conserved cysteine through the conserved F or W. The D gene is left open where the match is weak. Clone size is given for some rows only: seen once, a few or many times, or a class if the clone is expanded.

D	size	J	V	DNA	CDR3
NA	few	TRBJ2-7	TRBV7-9	TGTGCCAGCAGCCCGCCCCGGGGCAGGGGAACCTACGAGCAGTACTTC	CASSPPRGRGTYEQYF
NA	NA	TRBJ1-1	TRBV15	TGTGCCACCAGCAGAGTGAGGGTACTTACTGAAGCTTTCTTT	CATSRVRVLTEAFF
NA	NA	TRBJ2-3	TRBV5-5	TGTGCCAGCAGCTTCTCGGTGGATACGCAGTATTTT	CASSFSVDTQYF
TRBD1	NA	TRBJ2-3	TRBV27	TGTGCCAGCAGTCTAGGACAGGGCGCAGATACGCAGTATTTT	CASSLGQGADTQYF
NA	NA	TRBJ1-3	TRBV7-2	TGTGCCAGCAGCTTAGTTCGGGACCCCGGAAACACCATATATTTT	CASSLVRDPGNTIYF
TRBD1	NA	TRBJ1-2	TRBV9	TGTGCCAGCAGCGTTTACAGGGGGGCCGTGGGCTACACCTTC	CASSVYRGAVGYTF
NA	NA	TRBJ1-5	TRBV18	TGTGCCAGCTCACCTACCGCCGGAGGGGACCAGCCCCAGCATTTT	CASSPTAGGDQPQHF
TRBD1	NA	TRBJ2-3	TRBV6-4	TGTGCCAGCAGTCAAGGACAGGGGGCTCTGGATACGCAGTATTTT	CASSQGQGALDTQYF
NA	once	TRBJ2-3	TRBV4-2	TGTGCCAGCAGCCAAGCCCCTACAGCGGGCCTCACAGATACGCAGTATTTT	CASSQAPTAGLTDTQYF
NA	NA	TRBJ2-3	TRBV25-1	TGTGCCAGCAGTGATGTCAGGAAAGATACGCAGTATTTT	CASSDVRKDTQYF
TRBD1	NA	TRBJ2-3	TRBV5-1	TGCGCCAGCAGCGCCCCGACAGGGCGGCCAGATACGCAGTATTTT	CASSAPTGRPDTQYF
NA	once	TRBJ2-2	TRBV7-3	TGTGCCAGCAGCTTGGACATCCTACCCGGGGAGCTGTTTTTT	CASSLDILPGELFF
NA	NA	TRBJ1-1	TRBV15	TGTGCCACCAGCAGAGTTATCGGGAGCATGAACACTGAAGCTTTCTTT	CATSRVIGSMNTEAFF
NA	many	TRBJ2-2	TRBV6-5	TGTGCCAGCAGTTCAATGGGCCTCAACACCGGGGAGCTGTTTTTT	CASSSMGLNTGELFF
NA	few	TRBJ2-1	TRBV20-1	TGCAGTGCTTCTAGCGCAAATGAGCAGTTCTTC	CSASSANEQFF
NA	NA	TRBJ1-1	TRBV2	TGTGCCAGCAGTGCGGGGCGGTGGACTGAAGCTTTCTTT	CASSAGRWTEAFF
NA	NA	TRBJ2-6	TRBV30	TGTGCCTGGAGGATCGGGCTGCCCCTCTCTGGGGCCAACGTCCTGACTTTC	CAWRIGLPLSGANVLTF
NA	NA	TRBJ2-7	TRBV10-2	TGCGCCAGCGGAGAGTCCTACGAGCAGTACTTC	CASGESYEQYF